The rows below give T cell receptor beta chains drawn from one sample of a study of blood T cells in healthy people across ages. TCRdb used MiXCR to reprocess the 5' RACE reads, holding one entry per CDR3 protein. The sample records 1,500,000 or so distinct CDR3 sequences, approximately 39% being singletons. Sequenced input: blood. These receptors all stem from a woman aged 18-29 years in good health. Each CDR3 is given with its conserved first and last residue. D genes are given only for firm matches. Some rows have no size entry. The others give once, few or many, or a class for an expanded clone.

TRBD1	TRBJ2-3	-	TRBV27	TGTGCCAGCAGCCCCGACAGGGGGCCCACAGATACGCAGTATTTT	CASSPDRGPTDTQYF
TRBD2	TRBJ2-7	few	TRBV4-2	TGTGCCAGCAGCCAGTTAGCGGGAGGGCCGGATTCCAATGAGCAGTACTTC	CASSQLAGGPDSNEQYF
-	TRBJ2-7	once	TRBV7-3	TGTGCCAGCAGCGTAGGAGCAGGGAACGAGCAGTACTTC	CASSVGAGNEQYF
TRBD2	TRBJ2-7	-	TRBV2	TGTGCCAGCACCAAAGGATGGACTAGCGGAACCTACGAGCAGTACTTC	CASTKGWTSGTYEQYF
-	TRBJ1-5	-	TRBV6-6	TGTGCCACCGGGGGTATAGGGCAGCCCCAGCATTTT	CATGGIGQPQHF
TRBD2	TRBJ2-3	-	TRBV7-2	TGTGCCAGCAGCTTAGAGAGGCTAGCGGGTTCTAGCACAGATACGCAGTATTTT	CASSLERLAGSSTDTQYF
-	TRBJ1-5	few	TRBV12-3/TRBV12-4	TGTGCCAGCAGTCCTCTCGGGGGGCGGATAGCCCAGCATTTT	CASSPLGGRIAQHF
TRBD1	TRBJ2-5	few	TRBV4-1	TGCGCCAGCAGCCACACCGGGACAGGGCAAGAGACCCAGTACTTC	CASSHTGTGQETQYF
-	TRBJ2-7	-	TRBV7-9	TGTGCCAGCAGCTTAGCGAGGGGGGCCACGGAAAACTACGAGCAGTACTTC	CASSLARGATENYEQYF
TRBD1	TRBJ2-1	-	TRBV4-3	TGCGCCAGCAGCCAGGGGGACAGGAATCCCTACAATGATCAGTTCTTC	CASSQGDRNPYNDQFF
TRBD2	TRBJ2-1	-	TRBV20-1	TGCAGTGCTAGAGATAAGCGGGAGCCGGCCTTCGGTGAGCAGTTCTTC	CSARDKREPAFGEQFF
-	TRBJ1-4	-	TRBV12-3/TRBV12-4	TGTGCCAGCAGTTTATTCGCTGAAAAACTGTTTTTT	CASSLFAEKLFF